This TCR beta chain was found in a study of T cell responses to AZD1222 COVID-19 vaccine. TCRdb's copy holds only in-frame clones and misses some; the assay was immunoSEQ multiplex PCR. Of 100,000 to 150,000 clones in the sample, 85% to 90% are singletons; the top ten hold about a fifth. The study's findings and limits: Among the donors, most were white British and more were female, and clonal diversity was possibly underestimated. Spike regions recognized by vaccine-associated CD4 TCRs spanned the protein, led by 160-218 and 743-854.

With regard to this clone: As yet, its antigen is unknown.

This CDR3 spans 16 amino acids. Germline loops: CDR1 KGHSH, CDR2 LQKENI. The V and J ends lost 2 bases and 0 bases respectively, with 8 bases between them. Specimen: peripheral blood, collected on day 0 of AZD1222 vaccination. The rearrangement uses TRBV18 and TRBJ2-6; D is uncertain. The source is an adult in good health. The CDR3 coding sequence is TGTGCCAGCTCACCAACCGGTGCCTCTGGGGCCAACGTCCTGACTTTC. Translation gives CASSPTGASGANVLTF.